This T cell receptor (beta chain) was retrieved from a study of blood T cell repertoires in COVID-19. Study-wide background: Spain, Italy and the United States supplied samples that represented acute and convalescent COVID-19. The analysed material was cDNA or gDNA that came from T cells, B-cell-depleted T cells, or PBMCs.

Original processing methods: The authors estimated nucleated cell counts from reference gene primer amplification. Only in-frame clones appear in the TCRdb table, and some are missing; sequencing was by immunoSEQ multiplex PCR. V, J and clone size were drawn from that table, and D and trimming were deduced from the DNA. The repertoire holds around 160,000 clones, with roughly 90% as singletons. V was pared by 8 bases and J by 6 bases, with 18 bases between. This CDR3 is built from 14 residues. Germline V gene lookup returns CDR1 LNHDA and CDR2 SQIVND (reference sequence). This clone was seen a few times.

Sequenced: peripheral blood. This chain links TRBV19 with TRBJ2-3; TRBD2 is a possible D gene (6 bases). The TCR comes from a human donor in a cohort sampled during active COVID-19. The CDR3 DNA reads TGTGCCAGTCGGGTAAGGGGAGGCCACGATACGCAGTATTTT. Encoded protein: CASRVRGGHDTQYF.